Each of the 9 T cell receptor beta chains below was sequenced from the same sample in a study of shared clonotypes between healthy human individuals. Generated by immunoSEQ multiplex PCR, the TCRdb table keeps only in-frame clones and is missing some. The sample lists about 1.5 million clones, about 98% seen once, with approximately 0.44% in the top ten. The sample was naive CD4+ T cells sorted from blood. The sample's subset: CD45RA+ positively selected. These receptors came from a man aged 25 to 45 in good health.

The chain has TRBV11-2 and TRBJ2-1; 11 bases are shared with TRBD2. This CDR3 is 15 amino acids long. V lost 4 bases to trimming and J lost 6 bases; unmatched junction nucleotides: 5. Germline V gene data show CDR1 as SGHAT and CDR2 as FQNNGV. In DNA, the CDR3 is TGTGCCAGCAGCTCGGGGACTAGCGGCCTCAATGAGCAGTTCTTC. Translation: CASSSGTSGLNEQFF.

The V call is TRBV5-4, the J call TRBJ2-7; 8 nucleotides line up with TRBD1. Trimming at V came to 2 bases and at J to 6 bases, leaving 19 bases not matched to a gene. The CDR3 contains 18 residues. The germline V gene encodes CDR1 SGHNT and CDR2 YYREEE (reference sequence). Here the CDR3 reads CASSLGTRGPGIESEQYF. DNA for the CDR3: TGTGCCAGCAGCTTAGGGACCAGGGGGCCCGGAATCGAGAGCGAGCAGTACTTC.

The rearrangement joins TRBV10-1 to TRBJ2-2; D may be TRBD2 (6 bases). The CDR3 is 12 residues long. Germline CDR1 WNHNN, CDR2 SYGVQD (reference sequence). V shed 4 bases and J shed 7 bases, with 7 bases lying between them. CDR3 region: CASSAGDGELFF. The CDR3 region has the DNA TGCGCCAGCAGTGCGGGAGACGGGGAGCTGTTTTTT.

CDR3 residues: CASSLASRTNEQYF. In DNA, the CDR3 is TGTGCCAGCAGCTTAGCGAGTCGTACGAACGAGCAGTACTTC. The chain combines TRBV7-2 with TRBJ2-7; no clear D. CDR1 is SGHTA and CDR2 is FQGNSA in the germline V gene. The CDR3 runs 14 residues. V lost 0 bases to trimming and J lost 5 bases, with 11 bases between them.

This chain uses TRBV2 with TRBJ2-7; 7 bases agree with TRBD2. The CDR3 contains 14 residues. With 4 bases clipped from V and 3 bases from J, the junction kept 6 bases outside the gene matches. The germline gives CDR1 SNHLY, CDR2 FYNNEI. The CDR3: CASSGAGEVYEQYF. DNA for the CDR3: TGTGCCAGCAGTGGGGCGGGAGAGGTCTACGAGCAGTACTTC.

The chain joins TRBV5-5 to TRBJ2-3; TRBD2 agrees at 12 bases. With 4 bases clipped from V and 6 bases from J, the junction kept 9 bases outside the gene matches. This CDR3 is built from 16 residues. Per the germline V gene, CDR1 is SGHKS and CDR2 is YYEKEE (reference sequence). CDR3 sequence (DNA): TGTGCCAGCAGCCGGACCGGGACTAGCGGGTTCGATACGCAGTATTTT. Translated, it gives CASSRTGTSGFDTQYF.

V and J are TRBV7-3 and TRBJ2-3; 9 positions agree with TRBD2. Germline loops: CDR1 SGHTA, CDR2 FQGTGA. The CDR3 consists of 15 residues. V dropped 5 bases and J dropped 2; count of bases not matched to a gene: 5. The CDR3 spells CASSIAGVNTDTQYF. The CDR3 DNA reads as TGTGCCAGCAGCATAGCGGGAGTTAACACAGATACGCAGTATTTT.

This clone was recorded only once. The chain couples TRBV5-5 to TRBJ2-1; a possible D gene is TRBD1 (5 bases). Germline values: CDR1 SGHKS, CDR2 YYEKEE (reference sequence). V gave up 10 bases and J gave up 8 bases, with 22 bases separating them. CDR3 length: 14 residues. The CDR3 here is CAFSWGPQRDEQFF. The CDR3 bases are TGTGCCTTTTCTTGGGGCCCCCAAAGGGATGAGCAGTTCTTC.

This clone has only one observation. The rearrangement links TRBV18 to TRBJ2-1; 10 positions agree with TRBD1. V lost 8 bases, J lost 2 bases, and 3 bases stayed unmatched. The CDR3 contains 14 residues. Germline V gene data show CDR1 as KGHSH and CDR2 as LQKENI. CDR3 sequence (DNA): TGTGCCAGCGCGGGACAGGGGACCTACAATGAGCAGTTCTTC. This sequence encodes CASAGQGTYNEQFF.